This T cell receptor (beta chain) was sequenced in a study of blood T cell repertoires in COVID-19. Sequencing used immunoSEQ multiplex PCR; TCRdb keeps in-frame clones, though not all of them. Among approximately 25,000 clones listed, 75% to 90% were seen once. The sample was peripheral blood. The sequence was obtained from a human donor with acute or convalescent COVID-19. The donor label of this sample is uncertain.

CDR3 loop: CASSRAGWGKETQYF. The CDR3 DNA reads TGTGCCAGCAGCCGAGCAGGGTGGGGTAAGGAGACCCAGTACTTC. The rearrangement joins TRBV14 to TRBJ2-5; tentative D call: TRBD1 (5 bases). The V end lost 4 bases, the J end lost 5 bases, and 17 bases lay between the germline ends. Germline CDR1 SGHDN, CDR2 FVKESK. The CDR3 extends over 15 amino acids.